The source of this T cell receptor beta chain is a study of blood T cell repertoires in COVID-19. About the study: Whether acute or convalescent, the COVID-19 samples came from the United States, Italy and Spain. Sources were T cells, B-cell-depleted T cells, or PBMCs; the material itself was cDNA or gDNA.

Source study methods: The authors estimated nucleated cell counts from reference gene primer amplification. Profiling relied on immunoSEQ multiplex PCR, and the TCRdb table lists in-frame clones only, not all of them. V, J and clone size were drawn from that table, and D and trimming were deduced from the DNA. The sample gives nearly 200,000 clones, almost 85% of which show up once; approximately 6.9% is in the top ten. This sequence originates from a human donor with acute or convalescent COVID-19. The donor label of this sample is uncertain. The source material was peripheral blood.

CDR3 protein: CASSPPLGARGYTF. CDR3 nucleotides: TGTGCCAGCAGCCCCCCGTTGGGGGCGCGGGGCTACACCTTC. The chain has TRBV28 and TRBJ1-2; possibly TRBD1 for D (6 bases). V was clipped by 6 bases and J by 8 bases, with 19 bases between them. This CDR3 contains 14 residues. The germline gives CDR1 MDHEN, CDR2 SYDVKM.